This T cell receptor (beta chain) was documented in a study of blood T cells in healthy people across ages. In germline, CDR1 is MDHEN, CDR2 SYDVKM. V was cut by 2 bases and J by 0 bases, with 14 bases left in between. CDR3 size: 16 residues. A second PCR, run for about 7 to 11 cycles, used a sample-barcoded 5' primer plus a J-beta primer mix. TCRdb reprocessed the 5' RACE reads via MiXCR and lists one record per CDR3 protein. There are 550,000 to 750,000 distinct CDR3 sequences in the sample; over 20% occur only once, and roughly 3.9% lies in the top ten. The genes are TRBV28 and TRBJ2-7; the D gene is possibly TRBD1 (6 bases). Sequenced sample: blood. The sequence derives from a man aged 65 to 85 in good health. CDR3 in DNA: TGTGCCAGCAGTTTACGCCCGGTCAGGGGCTCCTACGAGCAGTACTTC. Amino acids: CASSLRPVRGSYEQYF.